This T cell receptor (beta chain) was identified in a study of CD8 T cells in Susac syndrome. J lost 2 bases, V lost 6 bases, and 10 bases had no gene match. The germline CDR1 and CDR2 sequences are SQVTM and ANQGSEA. There are 17 residues in the CDR3. Reverse transcription of about 0.45 to 1 ug RNA was performed with random hexamers. MiXCR, applied by TCRdb to the immunoSEQ multiplex PCR reads, yields one record per CDR3 protein. The sample records roughly 190,000 distinct CDR3 sequences, just under 95% being singletons. Input material: CD8+ T cells from PBMCs. The chain recombines TRBV29-1 with TRBJ2-6; 10 positions match TRBD1. The clonotype comes from a human donor with Susac syndrome. The CDR3 here is CSVMRGTGVTGANVLTF. The CDR3 bases are TGCAGCGTCATGAGAGGGACAGGGGTAACTGGGGCCAACGTCCTGACTTTC.